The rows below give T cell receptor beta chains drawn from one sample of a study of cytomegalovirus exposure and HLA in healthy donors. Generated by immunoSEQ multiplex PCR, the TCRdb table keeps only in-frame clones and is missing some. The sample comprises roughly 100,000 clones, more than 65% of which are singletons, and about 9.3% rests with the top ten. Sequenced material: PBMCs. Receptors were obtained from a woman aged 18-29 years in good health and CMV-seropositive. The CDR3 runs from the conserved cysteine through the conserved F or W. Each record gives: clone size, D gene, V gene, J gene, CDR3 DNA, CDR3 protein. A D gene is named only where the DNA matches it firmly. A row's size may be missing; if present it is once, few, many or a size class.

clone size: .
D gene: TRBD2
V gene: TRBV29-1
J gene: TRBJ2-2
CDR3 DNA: TGCAGCGTTGAAGGTACATCGGGACTAGCGGGAGTCGGGGAGCTGTTTTTT
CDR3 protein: CSVEGTSGLAGVGELFF

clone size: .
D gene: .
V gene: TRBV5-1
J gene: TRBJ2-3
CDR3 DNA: TGCGCCAGCAGCTTGCTGCCTGGGACTAGCACAGATACGCAGTATTTT
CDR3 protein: CASSLLPGTSTDTQYF

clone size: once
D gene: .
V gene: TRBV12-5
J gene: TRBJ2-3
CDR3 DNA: TGTGCTAGTGCCCCTTCTAACCAGGGGGATACGCAGTATTTT
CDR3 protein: CASAPSNQGDTQYF

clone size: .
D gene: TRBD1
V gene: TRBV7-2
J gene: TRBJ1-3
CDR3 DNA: TGTGCCAGCAGCCTGACAGGGGGCTCTGGAAACACCATATATTTT
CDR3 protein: CASSLTGGSGNTIYF

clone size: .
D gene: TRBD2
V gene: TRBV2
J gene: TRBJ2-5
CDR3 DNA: TGTGCCAGCAGAGAACTAGCGGGAGGAGGGGAGACCCAGTACTTC
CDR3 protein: CASRELAGGGETQYF

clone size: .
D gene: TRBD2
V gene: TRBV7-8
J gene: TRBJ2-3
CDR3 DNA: TGTGCCAGCAGCTTAGAGGGGACTAGCGGGGGCACATCCACAGATACGCAGTATTTT
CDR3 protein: CASSLEGTSGGTSTDTQYF

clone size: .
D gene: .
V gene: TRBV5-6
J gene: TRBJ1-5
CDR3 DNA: TGTGCCAGCAGCTTGTCCCAGGGGCTCAATCAGCCCCAGCATTTT
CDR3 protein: CASSLSQGLNQPQHF

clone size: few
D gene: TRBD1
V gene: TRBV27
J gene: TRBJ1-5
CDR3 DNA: TGTGCCAGCAGCAGGACAGGGGGGACGTATAGCAATCAGCCCCAGCATTTT
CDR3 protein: CASSRTGGTYSNQPQHF

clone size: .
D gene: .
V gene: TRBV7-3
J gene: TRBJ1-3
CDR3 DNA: TGTGCCAGCAGCTTAATCCCCGGGGTAGGAAACACCATATATTTT
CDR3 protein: CASSLIPGVGNTIYF

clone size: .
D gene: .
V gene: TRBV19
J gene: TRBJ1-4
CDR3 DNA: TGTGCCAGTAGTATAGTCACAGGACCGAATGAAAAACTGTTTTTT
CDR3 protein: CASSIVTGPNEKLFF

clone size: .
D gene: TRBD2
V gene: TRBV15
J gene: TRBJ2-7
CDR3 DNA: TGTGCCACCAGCAGAGGACAAGGCGGGAGGGAGCAGTACTTC
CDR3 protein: CATSRGQGGREQYF

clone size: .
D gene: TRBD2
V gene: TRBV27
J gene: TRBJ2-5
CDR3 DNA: TGTGCCAGCAGTTTAAAGCGGGGGGGGGCGGGGTTCCAAGAGACCCAGTACTTC
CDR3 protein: CASSLKRGGAGFQETQYF

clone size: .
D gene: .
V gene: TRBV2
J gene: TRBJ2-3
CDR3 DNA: TGTGCCAGCAAACTGAGATACACAGATACGCAGTATTTT
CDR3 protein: CASKLRYTDTQYF

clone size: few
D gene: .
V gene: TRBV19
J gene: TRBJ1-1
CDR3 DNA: TGTGCCAGTAGTATAGACCCAGGGAGGGCTGAAGCTTTCTTT
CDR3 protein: CASSIDPGRAEAFF

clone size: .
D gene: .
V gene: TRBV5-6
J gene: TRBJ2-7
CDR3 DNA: TGTGCCAGCAAACTGGGGGCGACGAACTACGAGCAGTACTTC
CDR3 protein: CASKLGATNYEQYF

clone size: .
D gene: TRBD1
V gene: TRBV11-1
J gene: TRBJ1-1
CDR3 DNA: TGTGCCAGCAGCTTCGACAGGGGGCTTGGAGACACTGAAGCTTTCTTT
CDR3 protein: CASSFDRGLGDTEAFF

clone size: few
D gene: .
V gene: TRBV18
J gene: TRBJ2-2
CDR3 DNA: TGTGCCAGCTCACCATTTACAGGGCGGAACGGGGAGCTGTTTTTT
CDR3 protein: CASSPFTGRNGELFF

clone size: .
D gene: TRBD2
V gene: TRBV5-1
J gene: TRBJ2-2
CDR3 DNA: TGCGCCAGCAGCCCCGGACTAGCGGGGGAAACAGGGGAGCTGTTTTTT
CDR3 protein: CASSPGLAGETGELFF

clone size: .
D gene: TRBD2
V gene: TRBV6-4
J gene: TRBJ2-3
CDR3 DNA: TGTGCCAGCAGTGACTCGAGCGGGGGAGCAGATACGCAGTATTTT
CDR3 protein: CASSDSSGGADTQYF

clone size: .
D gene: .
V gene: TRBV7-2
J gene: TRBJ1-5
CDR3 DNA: TGTGCCAGCAGCTTAGTTGGAGGTTCGGGACAGCCCCAGCATTTT
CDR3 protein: CASSLVGGSGQPQHF

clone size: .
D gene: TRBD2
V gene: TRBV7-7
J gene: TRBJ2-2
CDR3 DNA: TGTGCTAGCAGCTTAGAGGCTAGCGGGAGGCCCATGACCGGGGAGCTGTTTTTT
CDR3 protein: CASSLEASGRPMTGELFF

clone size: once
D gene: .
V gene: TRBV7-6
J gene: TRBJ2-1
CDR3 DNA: TGTGCCAGTTGGCAAGTAGGGGGGGGGAATGAGCAGTTCTTC
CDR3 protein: CASWQVGGGNEQFF

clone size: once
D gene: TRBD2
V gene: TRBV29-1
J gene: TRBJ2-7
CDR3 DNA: TGCAGCGTTGTAGGACTAGCGGGGATTTACGAGCAGTACTTC
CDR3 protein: CSVVGLAGIYEQYF

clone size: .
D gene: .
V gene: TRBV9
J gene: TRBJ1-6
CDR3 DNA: TGTGCCAGCAGCGTAGCTGAGGGAGGGTCACCCCTCCACTTT
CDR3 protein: CASSVAEGGSPLHF

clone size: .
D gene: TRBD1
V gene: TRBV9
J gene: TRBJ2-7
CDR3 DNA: TGTGCCAGCAGCGGCGGGACAGGACCCTACGAGCAGTACTTC
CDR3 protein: CASSGGTGPYEQYF

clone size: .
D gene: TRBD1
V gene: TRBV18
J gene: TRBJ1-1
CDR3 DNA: TGTGCCAGCTCACCAAGGACAGGGGGAAGCACTGAAGCTTTCTTT
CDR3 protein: CASSPRTGGSTEAFF

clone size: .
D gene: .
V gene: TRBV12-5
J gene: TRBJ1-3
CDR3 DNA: TGTGCTAGTGATCTGGAGGTAGACACCATATATTTT
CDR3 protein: CASDLEVDTIYF

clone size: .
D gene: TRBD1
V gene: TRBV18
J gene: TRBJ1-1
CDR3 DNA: TGTGCCAGCTCGCGACAGGGGAACACTGAAGCTTTCTTT
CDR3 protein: CASSRQGNTEAFF

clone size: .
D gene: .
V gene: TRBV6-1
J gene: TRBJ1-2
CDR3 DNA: TGTGCCAACAAGACACCCCCCTATGGCTACACCTTC
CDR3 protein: CANKTPPYGYTF

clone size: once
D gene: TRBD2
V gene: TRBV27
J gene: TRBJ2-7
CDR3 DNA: TGTGCCAGCAGTTTAGGGCCCCCACTAGCGGGAACCTACGAGCAGTACTTC
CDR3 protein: CASSLGPPLAGTYEQYF

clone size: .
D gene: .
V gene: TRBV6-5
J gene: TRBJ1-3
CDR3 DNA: TGTGCCAGTTGCCCGAGTTACTCTGGAAACACCATATATTTT
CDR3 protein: CASCPSYSGNTIYF

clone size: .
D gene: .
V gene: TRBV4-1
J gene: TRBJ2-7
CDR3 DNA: TGCGCCAGCAGCCAAGAGTCGAGCGTCGACGAGCAGTACTTC
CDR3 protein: CASSQESSVDEQYF

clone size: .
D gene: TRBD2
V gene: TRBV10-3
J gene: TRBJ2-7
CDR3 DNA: TGTGCCATCAGGAGCGGGAGCTCCTACGAGCAGTACTTC
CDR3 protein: CAIRSGSSYEQYF

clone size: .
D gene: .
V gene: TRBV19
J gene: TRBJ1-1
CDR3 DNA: TGTGCCAGTAGTATAGGAAGGATGGGCCAGGGAGGCGCTGAAGCTTTCTTT
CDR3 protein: CASSIGRMGQGGAEAFF

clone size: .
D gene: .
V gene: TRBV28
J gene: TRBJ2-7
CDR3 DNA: TGTGCCAGCAGTTTTTCCAGTTATCAGGTCGAGCAGTACTTC
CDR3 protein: CASSFSSYQVEQYF

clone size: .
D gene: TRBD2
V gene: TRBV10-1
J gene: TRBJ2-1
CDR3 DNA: TGCGCCAGCAGCCTAAGCGGGGGCAACTACAATGAGCAGTTCTTC
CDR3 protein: CASSLSGGNYNEQFF

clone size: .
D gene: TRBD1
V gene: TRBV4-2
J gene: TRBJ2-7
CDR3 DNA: TGTGCCAGCAGCCAAGATCTTGGCGGACAGGGCCGCGAGCAGTACTTC
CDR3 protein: CASSQDLGGQGREQYF

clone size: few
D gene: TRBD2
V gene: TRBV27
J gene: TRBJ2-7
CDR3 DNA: TGTGCCAGCAGCGAAGCGGGAGGGCCCCACGAGCAGTACTTC
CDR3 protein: CASSEAGGPHEQYF

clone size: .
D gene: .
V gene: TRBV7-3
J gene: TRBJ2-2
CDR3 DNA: TGTGCCAGCAGTGTGGGTGGAGGCGGGGAGCTGTTTTTT
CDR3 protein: CASSVGGGGELFF

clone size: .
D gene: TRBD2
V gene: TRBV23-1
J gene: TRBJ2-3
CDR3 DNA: TGCGCCAGCAGTCAATCGGTGGCTAGCGGGGAGAGAGATACGCAGTATTTT
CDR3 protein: CASSQSVASGERDTQYF

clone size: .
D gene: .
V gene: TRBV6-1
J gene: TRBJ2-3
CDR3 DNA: TGTGCCAGCAGTGTCCCGACTAGTTCGGATACGCAGTATTTT
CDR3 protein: CASSVPTSSDTQYF

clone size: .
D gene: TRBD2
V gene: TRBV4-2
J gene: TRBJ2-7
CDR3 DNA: TGTGCCAGCAGCCAAGAGGGGGGACTAGCGGGCGTGAAATACGAGCAGTACTTC
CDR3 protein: CASSQEGGLAGVKYEQYF

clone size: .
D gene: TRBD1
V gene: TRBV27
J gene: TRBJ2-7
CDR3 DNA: TGTGCCAGCAATGGGACAGGGGGTGTCCCAAACTACGAGCAGTACTTC
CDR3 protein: CASNGTGGVPNYEQYF

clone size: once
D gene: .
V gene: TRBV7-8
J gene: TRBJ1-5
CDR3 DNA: TGTGCCAGCAGCTACGACAGGAATAGCAATCAGCCCCAGCATTTT
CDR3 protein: CASSYDRNSNQPQHF

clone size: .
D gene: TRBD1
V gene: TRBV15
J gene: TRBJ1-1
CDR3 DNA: TGTGCCACCCGGGACAGGGGCACTGAAGCTTTCTTT
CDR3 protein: CATRDRGTEAFF

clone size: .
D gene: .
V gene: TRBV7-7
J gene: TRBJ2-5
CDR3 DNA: TGTGCTAGCAGCTTAGACAGGCAAGAGACCCAGTACTTC
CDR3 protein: CASSLDRQETQYF

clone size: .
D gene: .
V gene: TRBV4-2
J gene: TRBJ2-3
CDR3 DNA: TGTGCCAGCTCCCTTGGGCGACCCACAGATACGCAGTATTTT
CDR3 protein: CASSLGRPTDTQYF

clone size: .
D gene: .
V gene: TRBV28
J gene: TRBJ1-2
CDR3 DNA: TGTGCCAGCAGTTCAACAGGACAGAACCAGACTAACTATGGCTACACCTTC
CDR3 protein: CASSSTGQNQTNYGYTF

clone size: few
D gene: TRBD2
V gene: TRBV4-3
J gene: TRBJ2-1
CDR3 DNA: TGCGCCAGCAGCCAAATCGCGGGAGGGCCCGATGAGCAGTTCTTC
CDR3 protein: CASSQIAGGPDEQFF

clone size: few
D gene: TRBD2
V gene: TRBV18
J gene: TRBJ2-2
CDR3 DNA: TGTGCCAGCTCCCCGGGAGGAGACGTGAACACCGGGGAGCTGTTTTTT
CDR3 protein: CASSPGGDVNTGELFF

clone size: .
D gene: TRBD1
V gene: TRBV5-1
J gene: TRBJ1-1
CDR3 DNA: TGCGCCAGCAGCCCAGGGGGCGCGAGGACTGAAGCTTTCTTT
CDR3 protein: CASSPGGARTEAFF

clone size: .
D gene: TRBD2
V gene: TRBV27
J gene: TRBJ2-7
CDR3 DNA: TGTGCCAGCAGTATAAGGGGACTAGCGGGAGTGTTCTCCTACGAGCAGTACTTC
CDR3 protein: CASSIRGLAGVFSYEQYF

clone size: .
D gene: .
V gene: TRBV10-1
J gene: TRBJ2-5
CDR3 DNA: TGCGCCAGCAGTGAGTCGTTAGGGGGGGCCGAGACCCAGTACTTC
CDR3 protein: CASSESLGGAETQYF

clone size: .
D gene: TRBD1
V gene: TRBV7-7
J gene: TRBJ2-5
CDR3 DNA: TGTGCTAGCAGCCCCTGGGCAGGGGGCCCTCAAGAGACCCAGTACTTC
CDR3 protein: CASSPWAGGPQETQYF

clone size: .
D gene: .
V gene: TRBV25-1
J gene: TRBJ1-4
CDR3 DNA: TGTGCCAGCAGTGCTCATGAGACAACTAATGAAAAACTGTTTTTT
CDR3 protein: CASSAHETTNEKLFF

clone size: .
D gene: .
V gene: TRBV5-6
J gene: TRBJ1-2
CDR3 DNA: TGTGCCAGCAGCTTGCAGGGATCTAACTATGGCTACACCTTC
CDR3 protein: CASSLQGSNYGYTF